This note documents a single T cell receptor beta chain sequence. The repertoire was sequenced with immunoSEQ multiplex PCR; TCRdb's copy has only in-frame clones and lacks some. The sample consists of roughly 160,000 clones, roughly nine tenths of them appearing once. Per the germline V gene, CDR1 is MNHEY and CDR2 is SVGAGI. This CDR3 comprises 15 residues. V lost 0 bases to trimming and J lost 5 bases; unmatched junction nucleotides: 6. The data are from a study of T cell responses to AZD1222 COVID-19 vaccine. The chain links TRBV6-5 to TRBJ1-2; TRBD1 agrees at 7 bases. This TCR was recovered from an adult in good health. This sample comprised peripheral blood, obtained on day 0 of AZD1222 vaccination. The CDR3 spells CASSYSTGVEYGYTF. The CDR3 bases are TGTGCCAGCAGTTACTCCACAGGGGTAGAATATGGCTACACCTTC.